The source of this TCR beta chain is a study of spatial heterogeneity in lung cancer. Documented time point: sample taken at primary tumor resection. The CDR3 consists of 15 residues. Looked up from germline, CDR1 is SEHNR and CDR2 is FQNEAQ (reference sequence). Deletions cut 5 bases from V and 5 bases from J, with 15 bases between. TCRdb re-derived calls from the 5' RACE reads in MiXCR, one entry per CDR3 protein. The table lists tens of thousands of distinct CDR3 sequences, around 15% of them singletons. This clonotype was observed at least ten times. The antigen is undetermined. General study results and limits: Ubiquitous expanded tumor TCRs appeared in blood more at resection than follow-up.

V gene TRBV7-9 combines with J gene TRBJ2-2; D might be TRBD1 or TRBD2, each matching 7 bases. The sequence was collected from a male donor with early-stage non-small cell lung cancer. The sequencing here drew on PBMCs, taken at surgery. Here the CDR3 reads CASSPQGGLTGELFF. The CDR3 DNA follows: TGTGCCAGCAGCCCTCAGGGGGGGCTAACCGGGGAGCTGTTTTTT.